Presented here are 7 T cell receptor beta chains from one specimen sequenced in a study of cytomegalovirus exposure and HLA in healthy donors. Both 60 Vbeta primers and 13 Jbeta primers went into the PCR. Clones were read by immunoSEQ multiplex PCR, and TCRdb kept only the in-frame ones, dropping some. This table holds approximately 160,000 clones, roughly 79% found once. The source material was PBMCs. These receptor sequences come from a woman aged 40 to 55 in good health and CMV-seropositive.

This clone was observed once. The CDR3 here is CSVSLAASQETQYF. The CDR3 bases are TGCAGCGTCTCATTAGCGGCTTCCCAAGAGACCCAGTACTTC. This chain uses TRBV29-1 with TRBJ2-5; a weak D match, TRBD2 (6 bases). V lost 6 bases and J 1 base, leaving 15 bases between the germline ends. The germline gives CDR1 SQVTM, CDR2 ANQGSEA. CDR3 length equals 14 residues.

In DNA form, the CDR3 reads TGTGCCAGTAGTTCTCAAACAGGGGCTTTCTTT. This gives the protein CASSSQTGAFF. The V gene is TRBV19, the J gene TRBJ1-1; possibly TRBD1 for D (6 bases). The CDR3 sequence is 11 residues long. Trimming took off 5 bases at V and 11 bases at J, with 12 bases between the two ends. The germline gives CDR1 LNHDA, CDR2 SQIVND (reference sequence).

The chain employs TRBV15 and TRBJ1-4, with 11 bases aligning to TRBD1. Germline values: CDR1 LNHNV, CDR2 YYDKDF (reference sequence). V was clipped by 1 base and J by 6 bases; unmatched bases: 4. CDR3 length: 16 amino acids. For the CDR3, the DNA is TGTGCCACCAGCAGAGGGACAGGGGGCCGGTATGAAAAACTGTTTTTT. Amino acid sequence: CATSRGTGGRYEKLFF.

J is TRBJ2-3 and V is TRBV2, with TRBD1 matching over 10 bases. The CDR3 runs to 14 residues. The V gene end was trimmed by 8 bases and the J gene end by 4 bases; junction bases not matched to a gene: 6. The V gene's germline CDR1 is SNHLY and CDR2 FYNNEI. This chain's CDR3 is CASGPGQGSDTQYF. CDR3 nucleotide sequence: TGTGCCAGCGGTCCGGGACAGGGGTCAGATACGCAGTATTTT.

Regarding this clone: Other DNA sequences in this specimen translate into the identical CDR3. The chain couples TRBV27 to TRBJ2-6, with D perhaps TRBD2 (5 bases). Looked up from germline, CDR1 is MNHEY and CDR2 is SMNVEV (reference sequence). The V gene lost 5 bases and the J gene lost 0 bases, with 5 bases spanning the gap. The CDR3 length is 14 residues. CDR3 residues: CASSLASGANVLTF. CDR3 DNA: TGTGCCAGCAGTCTAGCCTCTGGGGCCAACGTCCTGACTTTC.

The V gene is TRBV6-1, the J gene TRBJ1-5; D not resolved. V shed 8 bases and J shed 2 bases, with 10 bases lying between them. In germline, CDR1 is MNHNS, CDR2 SASEGT. The CDR3 runs 13 residues. The CDR3 nucleotides are TGTGCCAGCGGAGCGGCCGGCAATCAGCCCCAGCATTTT. It yields the protein CASGAAGNQPQHF.

The CDR3 coding sequence is TGTGCCAGTACCCTTATCGCGAACACCGGGGAGCTGTTTTTT. It is translated as CASTLIANTGELFF. The chain has TRBV19 and TRBJ2-2; no clear D. Germline V CDR1 and CDR2: LNHDA, SQIVND (reference sequence). The CDR3 consists of 14 residues. Trimming shortened V by 7 bases and J by 0 bases, and 9 bases separated the two germline ends.